One and the same sample provided the 6 T cell receptor beta chains below, sequenced in a study of post-analysis software for immune sequencing data. The library was made from cDNA and included unique molecular identifiers. TCRdb re-analysed the PCR reads in MiXCR, keeping a single row per CDR3 protein. Of 350,000 to 450,000 distinct CDR3 sequences in the sample, around 37% were seen once. Antigen specificity for these receptors is unknown. Study-wide results and limits: Patients showed TRBV5-6, TRBV5-1 and TRBV20-1 among four to six TRBV segments more frequent than in controls.

Material for sequencing was blood. These receptors all stem from a girl aged 5-17 years with multiple sclerosis.

The CDR3 nucleotides are TGTGCCAGCAGCCCCCGCGCAGATGGGTCAGATACGCAGTATTTT. Its protein product is CASSPRADGSDTQYF. J is TRBJ2-3 and V is TRBV6-5; D remains ambiguous. This CDR3 spans 15 amino acids. Germline CDR1 is MNHEY and CDR2 is SVGAGI. Trimming removed 6 bases at V and 4 bases at J, with 17 bases between.

In this sample, this clonotype turned up a few times. Germline is not matched at one junction end, which may reflect a read error. This sequence joins TRBV7-7 and TRBJ2-3; 10 bases agree with TRBD1. The CDR3 covers 17 residues. The germline V gene encodes CDR1 SSHAT and CDR2 FNYEAQ (reference sequence). The CDR3 protein is CASSPIGTGDPPDTQYF. The CDR3 DNA reads as TGTGCTAGCAGCCCAATTGGGACAGGGGACCCGCCAGATACGCAGTATTTT.

This rearrangement joins TRBV4-2 to TRBJ1-5; D is uncertain. The length of the CDR3 is 14 residues. V was clipped by 2 bases and J by 2 bases, with 7 bases between them. Germline assignment: CDR1 LGHNA and CDR2 YNFKEQ. The DNA for the CDR3 is TGTGCCAGCAGCCAAAGCTTAGGCAATCAGCCCCAGCATTTT. This encodes CASSQSLGNQPQHF.

This clonotype showed up just a few times. This chain joins TRBV7-9 and TRBJ2-5, with D unresolved. The germline V and J ends were trimmed by 1 base and 3 bases, with 6 bases remaining between them. Germline CDR1 reads SEHNR; CDR2 reads FQNEAQ (reference sequence). The CDR3 is 13 residues long. The chain's CDR3 is CASSLVVEETQYF. The DNA for the CDR3 is TGTGCCAGCAGCTTAGTAGTGGAAGAGACCCAGTACTTC.

This clonotype showed up just a few times. The rearrangement uses TRBV20-1 and TRBJ1-2; the match to TRBD1 covers 7 bases. This CDR3 spans 15 amino acids. J lost 7 bases, V lost 1 base, and 12 bases had no gene match. Germline loops: CDR1 DFQATT, CDR2 SNEGSKA (reference sequence). CDR3 bases: TGCAGTGCTAGAGGGGGGATAGGGGGCGCGGGTGGCTACACCTTC. Encoded protein: CSARGGIGGAGGYTF.

This clonotype was seen a single time. No conserved phenylalanine or tryptophan ends this CDR3, so it is likely a read error. The chain recombines TRBV6-1 with TRBJ2-1; D may be TRBD2 (7 bases). Deletions cut 3 bases from V and 3 bases from J, with 18 bases between. Germline CDR1 and CDR2: MNHNS and SASEGT. This CDR3 region has 17 residues. CDR3 residues: CASSDIVSGGDYNEQFV. The CDR3 DNA reads TGTGCCAGCAGTGATATTGTGTCGGGGGGCGACTACAATGAGCAGTTCGTC.